This T cell receptor (beta chain) appears in the sequencing data of a study of cytomegalovirus exposure and HLA in healthy donors. Germline-derived CDR1 and CDR2 are SGHAT and FQNNGV. The CDR3 totals 14 residues. The germline V and J ends were trimmed by 7 bases and 0 bases, with 11 bases remaining between them. PCR was performed using 60 Vbeta and 13 Jbeta primers. As handled by the study authors: As a later analysis found, there were 80 million or so unique TCR beta chains, of which approximately 10 million were shared. This table comes from immunoSEQ multiplex PCR, and its TCRdb copy is limited to in-frame clones, with some not included. That table supplies the V and J calls and clone size; D and trimming were determined from the DNA. The sample carries tens of thousands of clones, roughly four fifths recorded once.

This chain connects TRBV11-2 to TRBJ2-3, with D perhaps matching TRBD2 (5 bases). The source material was PBMCs. The TCR sequence derives from a male donor in good health and CMV-seropositive. The CDR3 DNA sequence: TGTGCCAGCATGATGCGGGTTAGCACAGATACGCAGTATTTT. As protein: CASMMRVSTDTQYF.